The source of this T cell receptor (beta chain) is a study of blood T cell repertoires in COVID-19. Study information: Samples taken during acute and convalescent COVID-19 were collected in the United States, Italy and Spain. The analysed material was cDNA or gDNA that came from T cells, B-cell-depleted T cells, or PBMCs.

The CDR3 is 18 amino acids. Trimming removed 3 bases from V and 2 bases from J, with 22 bases in between. Germline loops: CDR1 ENHRY, CDR2 SYGVKD. As processed by the authors: Estimated nucleated cell counts came from reference gene primer amplification. Assay used: immunoSEQ multiplex PCR; TCRdb lists only in-frame clones, some missing. V, J and clone size reflect that table, while D and trimming were determined from the DNA. There are about 100,000 clones in the sample; approximately 84% occur only once, and roughly 17% lies in the top ten. The chain carries TRBV10-3 and TRBJ1-1; D remains ambiguous. The material sequenced was peripheral blood. The receptor comes from a woman aged 60 to 75 with acute or convalescent COVID-19. CDR3 coding DNA: TGTGCCATCAGTGACCGAGGGTTTGGGGTAACCAAAAACACTGAAGCTTTCTTT. Encoded protein: CAISDRGFGVTKNTEAFF.